This T cell receptor (beta chain) was identified during a study of blood T cell repertoires in COVID-19. Germline V CDR1 and CDR2: SGHNT, YENEEA. Trimming took off 6 bases at V and 3 bases at J, with 14 bases between the two ends. The CDR3 has 15 residues. As processed by the authors: Reference gene primer amplification gave estimated nucleated cell counts. Assay: immunoSEQ multiplex PCR; the TCRdb copy retains only in-frame clones and omits some. That table is the source of V, J and clone size, and D and trimming were worked out from the DNA. The data hold 59,000 or so clones, with roughly 88% observed a single time.

The chain joins TRBV11-3 to TRBJ2-2; TRBD1 is a possible D gene (6 bases). The clonotype was recovered from a human donor in a cohort sampled during active COVID-19. Sequencing was carried out using peripheral blood. As DNA, the CDR3 is TGTGCCAGCAGTCGCCGACAGGCGGACACCGGGGAGCTGTTTTTT. It encodes CASSRRQADTGELFF. Looking up the rest from reference TRBV11-3 and TRBJ2-2 gives the full variable domain: EAGVVQSPRYKIIEKKQPVAFWCNPISGHNTLYWYLQNLGQGPELLIRYENEEAVDDSQLPKDRFSAERLKGVDSTLKIQPAELGDSAVYLCASSRRQADTGELFFGEGSRLTVL.